This T cell receptor beta chain comes out of a study of CD8 T cells in Susac syndrome. Reverse transcription of about 0.45 to 1 ug RNA was carried out with random hexamers. TCRdb passed the immunoSEQ multiplex PCR reads through MiXCR, listing each CDR3 protein once. The sample consists of tens of thousands of distinct CDR3 sequences, 93% of them appearing once. The sequence was collected from a human donor with Susac syndrome. The sequenced sample consisted of CD4+ T cells from PBMCs.

CDR3 loop: CASSLGGRDADTQYF. CDR3 coding DNA: TGTGCCAGCAGCTTAGGGGGGAGGGACGCAGATACGCAGTATTTT. The chain carries TRBV7-2 and TRBJ2-3; 7 nucleotides agree with TRBD2. From germline, CDR1 is SGHTA and CDR2 FQGNSA. The CDR3 spans 15 residues. V was clipped by 1 base and J by 4 bases; unmatched bases: 5.